The present T cell receptor (beta chain) was sequenced within a study of early T cells in non-severe SARS-CoV-2 infection. The CDR3 length is 16 residues. V was pared by 6 bases and J by 4 bases, with 22 bases between. Germline V gene data show CDR1 as MNHEY and CDR2 as SMNVEV (reference sequence). Points from the study as a whole: Anti-spike CD8 responses were favored in VDJdb matching, and private and CD4 specificities were missed.

For this clonotype: Its antigen is not identified.

Individual cDNA molecules received unique molecular identifiers. TCRdb recomputed calls from the 5' RACE reads with MiXCR, one row per CDR3 protein. Here the sample spans approximately 100,000 distinct CDR3 sequences, about 11% being singletons. The receptor was isolated from an adult who was a healthcare worker with PCR-confirmed SARS-CoV-2 infection or an uninfected control (not recorded which). This chain uses TRBV27 with TRBJ2-7; the D gene could be TRBD1 or TRBD2 (6 bases each). Sequencing was performed on whole blood. The CDR3 nucleotides are TGTGCCAGCAGAAAATTTATAGGGGGGAGCGTATACGAGCAGTACTTC. Translating it yields CASRKFIGGSVYEQYF.